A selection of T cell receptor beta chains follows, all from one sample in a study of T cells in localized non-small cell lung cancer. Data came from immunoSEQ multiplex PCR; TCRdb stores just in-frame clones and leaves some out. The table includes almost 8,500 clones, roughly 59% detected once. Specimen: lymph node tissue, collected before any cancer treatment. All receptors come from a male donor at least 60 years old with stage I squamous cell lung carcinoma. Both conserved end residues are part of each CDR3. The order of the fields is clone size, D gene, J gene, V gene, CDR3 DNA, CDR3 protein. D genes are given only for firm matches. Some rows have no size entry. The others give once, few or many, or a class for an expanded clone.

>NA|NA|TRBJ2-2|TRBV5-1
TGCGCCAGCAGCCCAGGACTGACCTCCGCCACCGGGGAGCTGTTTTTT
CASSPGLTSATGELFF
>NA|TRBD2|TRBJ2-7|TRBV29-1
TGCAGCGTGATAGCGGGGGCGGTCTACGAGCAGTACTTC
CSVIAGAVYEQYF
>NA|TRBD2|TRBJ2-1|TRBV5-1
TGCGCCAGCAGAGGACTAGCGGGAGTTCTAGAGCAGTTCTTC
CASRGLAGVLEQFF
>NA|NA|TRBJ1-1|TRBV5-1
TGCGCCAGCAGAGGGAACCTAAGGGACACTGAAGCTTTCTTT
CASRGNLRDTEAFF
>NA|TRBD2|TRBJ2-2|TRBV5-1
TGCGCCAGCACCTTACCTGGACTAGCGGGACCCTACACCGGGGAGCTGTTTTTT
CASTLPGLAGPYTGELFF
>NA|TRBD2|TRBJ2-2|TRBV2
TGTGCCAGCAGTGGAACTAGCGGAGGGAACACCGGGGAGCTGTTTTTT
CASSGTSGGNTGELFF
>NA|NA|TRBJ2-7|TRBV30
TGTGCCTGGAGTGTAGCGGGACACTACGAGCAGTACTTC
CAWSVAGHYEQYF
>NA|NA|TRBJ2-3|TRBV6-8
TGTGCCAGCTGGGAGCGGGACACCACAGATACGCAGTATTTT
CASWERDTTDTQYF
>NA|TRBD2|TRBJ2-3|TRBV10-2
TGCGCCAGTAGGAGGACTAGCGGGACGGGGAGCACAGATACGCAGTATTTT
CASRRTSGTGSTDTQYF
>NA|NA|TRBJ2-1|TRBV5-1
TGCGCCAGCAGCTTGGTTCGGGGGCTGAGTTCCTACAATGAGCAGTTCTTC
CASSLVRGLSSYNEQFF
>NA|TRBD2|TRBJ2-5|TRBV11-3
TGTGCCAGCAGTATTCGGCTAGCGGGGACCGAGGTCCAGTACTTC
CASSIRLAGTEVQYF
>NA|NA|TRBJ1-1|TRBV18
TGTGCCAGCTCCTACCGGGAGCTCACAACGGGTACTGAAGCTTTCTTT
CASSYRELTTGTEAFF
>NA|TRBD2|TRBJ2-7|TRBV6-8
TGTGCCAGCAAGGGAGGGTTAGTCTCCTACGAGCAGTACTTC
CASKGGLVSYEQYF
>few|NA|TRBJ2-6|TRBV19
TGTGCCAGTCTATACGGTGGGTCTGGGGCCAACGTCCTGACTTTC
CASLYGGSGANVLTF
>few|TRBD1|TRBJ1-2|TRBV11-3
TGTGCCAGCAGCCAATCGACAGGGGACTATGGCTACACCTTC
CASSQSTGDYGYTF
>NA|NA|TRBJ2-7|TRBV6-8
TGTGCCAGCAGTTACTCCGGGGTGGGACAGCAGTACTTC
CASSYSGVGQQYF
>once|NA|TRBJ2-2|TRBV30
TGTGCCTGGAGTTGGGGGCGTTCGAACACCGGGGAGCTGTTTTTT
CAWSWGRSNTGELFF
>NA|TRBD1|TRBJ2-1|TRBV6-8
TGTGCCAGCAGCCTTGACAGGGTGGGGAATGAGCAGTTCTTC
CASSLDRVGNEQFF
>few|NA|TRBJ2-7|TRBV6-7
TGTGCCAGCAATAGGAACTATGCGGCCGAGCAGTACTTC
CASNRNYAAEQYF
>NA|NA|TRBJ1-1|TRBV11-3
TGTGCCAGCAGCTTAGATCCACAGGCATGGGCCCAGGGTGAAGCTTTCTTT
CASSLDPQAWAQGEAFF
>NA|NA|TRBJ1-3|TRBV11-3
TGTGCCAGCAGAGTTAACACAGGACGTGGAAACACCATATATTTT
CASRVNTGRGNTIYF
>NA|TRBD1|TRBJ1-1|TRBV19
TGTGCCAGTGGGGACAGGGGGAACACTGAAGCTTTCTTT
CASGDRGNTEAFF
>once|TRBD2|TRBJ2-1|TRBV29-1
TGCAGCGCAAAGGGGACTAGCGGGAGGGGCTACAATGAGCAGTTCTTC
CSAKGTSGRGYNEQFF
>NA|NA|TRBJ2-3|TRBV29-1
TGCAGCGTTGAACAGGGCCTAGGGGATACGCAGTATTTT
CSVEQGLGDTQYF
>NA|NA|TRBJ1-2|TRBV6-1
TGTGCCAGCAGTGAAGAGTCCAGGGAGTACTATGGCTACACCTTC
CASSEESREYYGYTF
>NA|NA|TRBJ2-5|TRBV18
TGTGCCAGCTCACCGGAGGGACAGCCCGGACGGACCCAGTACTTC
CASSPEGQPGRTQYF